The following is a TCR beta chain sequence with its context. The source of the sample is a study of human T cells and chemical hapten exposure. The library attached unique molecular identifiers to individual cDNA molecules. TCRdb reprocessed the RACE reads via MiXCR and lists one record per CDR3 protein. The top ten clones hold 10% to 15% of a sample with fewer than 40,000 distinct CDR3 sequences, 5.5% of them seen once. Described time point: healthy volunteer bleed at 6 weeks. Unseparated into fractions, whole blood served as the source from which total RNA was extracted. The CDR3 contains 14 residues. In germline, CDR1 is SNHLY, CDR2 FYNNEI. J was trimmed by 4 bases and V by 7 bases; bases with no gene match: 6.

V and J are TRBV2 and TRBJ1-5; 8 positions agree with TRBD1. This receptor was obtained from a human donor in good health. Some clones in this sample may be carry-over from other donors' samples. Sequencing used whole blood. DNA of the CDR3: TGTGCCAGCACGCCTACAGGGGGGAATCAGCCCCAGCATTTT. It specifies CASTPTGGNQPQHF. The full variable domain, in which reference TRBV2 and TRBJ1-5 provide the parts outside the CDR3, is EPEVTQTPSHQVTQMGQEVILRCVPISNHLYFYWYRQILGQKVEFLVSFYNNEISEKSEIFDDQFSVERPDGSNFTLKIRSTKLEDSAMYFCASTPTGGNQPQHFGDGTRLSIL.